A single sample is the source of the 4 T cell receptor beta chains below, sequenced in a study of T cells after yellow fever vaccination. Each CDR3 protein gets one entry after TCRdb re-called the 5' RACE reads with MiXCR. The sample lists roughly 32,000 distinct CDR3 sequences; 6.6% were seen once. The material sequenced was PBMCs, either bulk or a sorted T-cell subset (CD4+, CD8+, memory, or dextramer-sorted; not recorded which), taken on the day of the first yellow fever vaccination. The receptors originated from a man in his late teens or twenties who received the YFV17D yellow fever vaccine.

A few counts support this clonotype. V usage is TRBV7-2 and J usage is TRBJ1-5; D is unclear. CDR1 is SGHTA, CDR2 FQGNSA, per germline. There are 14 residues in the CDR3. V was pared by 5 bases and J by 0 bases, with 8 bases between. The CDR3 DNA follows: TGTGCCAGCAGCCGTCTTCATAGCAATCAGCCCCAGCATTTT. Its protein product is CASSRLHSNQPQHF.

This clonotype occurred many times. DNA for the CDR3: TGTGCCAGCAGCTTACGTCCTAGCGGGGCTGGTGAGCAGTTCTTC. It specifies CASSLRPSGAGEQFF. The V gene is TRBV7-2, the J gene TRBJ2-1, with 9 bases aligning to TRBD2. This CDR3 comprises 15 residues. Germline CDR1 reads SGHTA; CDR2 reads FQGNSA. V lost 2 bases, J lost 9 bases, and 8 bases stayed unmatched.

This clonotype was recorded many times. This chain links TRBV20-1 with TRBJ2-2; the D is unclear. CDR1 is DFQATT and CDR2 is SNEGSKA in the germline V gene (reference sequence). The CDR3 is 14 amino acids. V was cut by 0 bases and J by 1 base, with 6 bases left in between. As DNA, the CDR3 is TGCAGTGCTAGAGATCCCAGGAACACCGGGGAGCTGTTTTTT. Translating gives CSARDPRNTGELFF.

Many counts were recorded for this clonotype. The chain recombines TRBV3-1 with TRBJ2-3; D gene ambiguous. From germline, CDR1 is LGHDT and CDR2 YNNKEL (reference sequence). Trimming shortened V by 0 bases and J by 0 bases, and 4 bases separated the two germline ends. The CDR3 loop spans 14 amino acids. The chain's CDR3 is CASSQDLSTDTQYF. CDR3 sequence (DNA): TGTGCCAGCAGCCAAGATCTGAGCACAGATACGCAGTATTTT.